Shown below are 16 T cell receptor beta chains from a single sample sequenced in a study of cytomegalovirus exposure and HLA in healthy donors. The PCR employed 60 Vbeta primers together with 13 Jbeta primers. The assay was immunoSEQ multiplex PCR, and TCRdb's table has in-frame clones only and misses some. The sample includes about 160,000 clones, around 84% of them seen just once. The source material was PBMCs. The source of these receptors is a man between 45 and 60 years old in good health and CMV-seropositive.

J is TRBJ2-1 and V is TRBV30; D perhaps matches TRBD1 (6 bases). Germline CDR1 GTSNPN, CDR2 SVGIG (reference sequence). The CDR3 is made up of 14 amino acids. V shed 3 bases and J shed 10 bases, with 19 bases lying between them. The CDR3 nucleotides read TGTGCCTGGAGGCCGGGGCCCAGGGGTACGGAGCAGTTCTTC. Translation: CAWRPGPRGTEQFF. Based on the CDR3 plus reference TRBV30 and TRBJ2-1, the full variable domain is SQTIHQWPATLVQPVGSPLSLECTVEGTSNPNLYWYRQAAGRGLQLLFYSVGIGQISSEVPQNLSASRPQDRQFILSSKKLLLSDSGFYLCAWRPGPRGTEQFFGPGTRLTVL.

This chain links TRBV5-1 with TRBJ1-1; TRBD1 matches at 7 bases. There are 15 residues in the CDR3. CDR1 SGHRS and CDR2 YFSETQ come from the germline V gene. The V and J ends lost 2 bases and 0 bases, in that order; junction bases with no gene match: 4. DNA for the CDR3: TGCGCCAGCAGCTTAACCGGGACAGTGAACACTGAAGCTTTCTTT. It translates to CASSLTGTVNTEAFF.

The chain links TRBV5-1 to TRBJ1-5; perhaps TRBD1 as D (5 bases). The CDR3 runs 15 residues. Germline CDR1 is SGHRS and CDR2 is YFSETQ. Trimming cost V 2 bases and J 4 bases, with 13 bases left between them. The CDR3 region has the DNA TGCGCCAGCAGCTTAGGCGACAGAGGTAATCAGCCCCAGCATTTT. Translating gives CASSLGDRGNQPQHF.

The rearrangement joins TRBV5-1 to TRBJ1-6; 9 nucleotides line up with TRBD1. CDR3 length: 15 amino acids. Germline CDR1 is SGHRS and CDR2 is YFSETQ. V lost 2 bases, J lost 10 bases, and 7 bases stayed unmatched. The CDR3 protein is CASSFQDRGKSPLHF. The CDR3 DNA sequence: TGCGCCAGCAGCTTTCAGGACAGGGGCAAATCACCCCTCCACTTT.

This clone was recorded once. This chain joins TRBV5-1 and TRBJ2-3, with a possible D match to TRBD1 (6 bases). Looked up from germline, CDR1 is SGHRS and CDR2 is YFSETQ. V was pared by 5 bases and J by 0 bases, with 13 bases between. CDR3 size: 15 residues. This CDR3 is CASSGGSTSTDTQYF. CDR3 sequence (DNA): TGCGCCAGCAGTGGGGGCTCAACTAGCACAGATACGCAGTATTTT.

The DNA for the CDR3 is TGTGCCAGCAGCAGACAGGGGGCTTCTGGCTACACCTTC. Residues: CASSRQGASGYTF. The chain couples TRBV6-5 to TRBJ1-2; TRBD1 agrees at 10 bases. V was pared by 6 bases and J by 7 bases, with 5 bases of the junction left unmatched. This CDR3 is 13 amino acids long. Germline assignment: CDR1 MNHEY and CDR2 SVGAGI.

The chain has TRBV7-9 and TRBJ1-4; no definite D call. This CDR3 region has 15 residues. In germline, CDR1 is SEHNR, CDR2 FQNEAQ (reference sequence). With 5 bases removed from V and 7 bases from J, the gap between germline ends came to 17 bases. The CDR3 bases are TGTGCCAGCAGCCCAAGAGGAAGGGAGTTTGAAAAACTGTTTTTT. This encodes CASSPRGREFEKLFF.

The sample holds a few counts of this clone. CDR3 in amino acids: CASSLVSLAGGPGGTQYF. The DNA for the CDR3 is TGCGCCAGCAGCTTGGTTTCTCTAGCGGGAGGGCCTGGGGGTACGCAGTATTTT. The chain employs TRBV5-1 and TRBJ2-3, with TRBD2 matching 12 bases. CDR3 length: 18 residues. CDR1 and CDR2 (germline): SGHRS, YFSETQ. The V segment lost 0 bases and the J segment 8 bases; nucleotides outside the gene matches: 13.

On this clone: The DNA is omitted, as the CDR3 cannot be located on it reliably, and the CDR3 follows TCRdb's listing. The chain links TRBV27 to TRBJ1-5; the table's TRBD1 call for D was not verified on the DNA. The germline gives CDR1 MNHEY, CDR2 SMNVEV (reference sequence). The CDR3 is 15 amino acids in total, end residues counted. CDR3 in amino acids: CASSFLAGSNQPQHF.

The genes are TRBV7-8 and TRBJ2-3, with D perhaps matching TRBD2 (5 bases). CDR1 is SGHVS, CDR2 FQNEAQ, per germline. V was cut by 2 bases and J by 2 bases, with 8 bases left in between. This CDR3 region has 14 residues. This CDR3 reads CASSLPGNTDTQYF. CDR3 coding DNA: TGTGCCAGCAGCTTACCGGGGAACACAGATACGCAGTATTTT.

The chain is built from TRBV7-3 and TRBJ2-2; 14 nucleotides line up with TRBD2. V shed 2 bases and J 3 bases; nucleotides not matched to a gene: 8. CDR1 and CDR2 from the germline V gene are SGHTA and FQGTGA. This CDR3 comprises 19 residues. The DNA of the CDR3 is TGTGCCAGCAGCTTACCCCGGACTAGCGGGGGGTCCTACACCGGGGAGCTGTTTTTT. Translating it yields CASSLPRTSGGSYTGELFF. The full variable domain, rest sourced from reference TRBV7-3 and TRBJ2-2, is GAGVSQTPSNKVTEKGKYVELRCDPISGHTALYWYRQSLGQGPEFLIYFQGTGAADDSGLPNDRFFAVRPEGSVSTLKIQRTERGDSAVYLCASSLPRTSGGSYTGELFFGEGSRLTVL.

V gene TRBV7-9 combines with J gene TRBJ1-6; TRBD1 matches 7 bases. The CDR3 is made up of 15 amino acids. With V trimmed by 8 bases and J by 5 bases, 9 bases remained unmatched. Germline loops: CDR1 SEHNR, CDR2 FQNEAQ (reference sequence). DNA of the CDR3: TGTGCCAGCGGGGGCGGTCAGGGGGATAATTCACCCCTCCACTTT. It specifies CASGGGQGDNSPLHF.

The chain links TRBV27 to TRBJ1-2; a possible D gene is TRBD1 (5 bases). The CDR3 is 13 residues long. Germline values: CDR1 MNHEY, CDR2 SMNVEV (reference sequence). The V gene lost 2 bases and the J gene lost 4 bases, with 8 bases spanning the gap. CDR3 sequence reads: CASSLDRSYGYTF. CDR3 DNA: TGTGCCAGCAGTTTAGACAGAAGCTATGGCTACACCTTC.

The gene calls are TRBV21-1 and TRBJ2-7; the table's D call, TRBD2, has no DNA check behind it. TRBV21-1 is described as a pseudogene. The CDR3 covers 14 residues. CDR3 coding DNA: TGTGCCAGCAGCAAAAAAGGGACTCCGGACGAGCAGTACGTC. As protein: CASSKKGTPDEQYV.

This chain joins TRBV6-5 and TRBJ1-1; 8 nucleotides match TRBD1. Germline CDR1 MNHEY, CDR2 SVGAGI. V was clipped by 8 bases and J by 1 base; unmatched bases: 9. This CDR3 comprises 15 residues. This chain's CDR3 is CASGPRQGKNTEAFF. For the CDR3, the DNA is TGTGCCAGCGGACCTCGACAGGGGAAGAACACTGAAGCTTTCTTT.

V gene TRBV29-1 combines with J gene TRBJ2-5; 7 bases line up with TRBD1. The V segment lost 3 bases and the J segment 6 bases; nucleotides outside the gene matches: 19. The CDR3 is 17 amino acids. Germline CDR1 SQVTM, CDR2 ANQGSEA. The CDR3 loop reads CSVEGSRQGLQRKTQYF. The DNA of the CDR3 is TGCAGCGTTGAGGGGTCCCGACAGGGCCTCCAGAGGAAGACCCAGTACTTC. Full variable domain (missing parts from reference TRBV29-1 and TRBJ2-5): SAVISQKPSRDICQRGTSLTIQCQVDSQVTMMFWYRQQPGQSLTLIATANQGSEATYESGFVIDKFPISRPNLTFSTLTVSNMSPEDSSIYLCSVEGSRQGLQRKTQYFGPGTRLLVL.